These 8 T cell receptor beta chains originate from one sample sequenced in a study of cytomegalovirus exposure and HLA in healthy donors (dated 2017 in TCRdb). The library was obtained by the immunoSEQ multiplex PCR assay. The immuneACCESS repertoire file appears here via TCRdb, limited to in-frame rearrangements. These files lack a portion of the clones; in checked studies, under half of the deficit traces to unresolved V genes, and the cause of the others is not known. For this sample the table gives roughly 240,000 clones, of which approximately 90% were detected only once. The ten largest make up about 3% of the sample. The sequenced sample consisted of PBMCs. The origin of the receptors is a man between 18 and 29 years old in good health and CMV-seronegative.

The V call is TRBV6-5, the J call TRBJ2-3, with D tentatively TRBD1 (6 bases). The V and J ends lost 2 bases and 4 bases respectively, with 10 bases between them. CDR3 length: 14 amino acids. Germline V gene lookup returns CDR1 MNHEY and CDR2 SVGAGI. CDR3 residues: CASSYAEGADTQYF. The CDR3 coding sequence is TGTGCCAGCAGTTACGCCGAGGGGGCAGATACGCAGTATTTT.

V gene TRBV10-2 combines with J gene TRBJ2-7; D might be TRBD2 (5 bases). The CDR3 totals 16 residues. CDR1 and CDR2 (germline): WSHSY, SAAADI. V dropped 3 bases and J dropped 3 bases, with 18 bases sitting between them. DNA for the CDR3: TGCGCCAGCAGTGATGGTCACGGGGAACCTGTCTACGAGCAGTACTTC. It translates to CASSDGHGEPVYEQYF.

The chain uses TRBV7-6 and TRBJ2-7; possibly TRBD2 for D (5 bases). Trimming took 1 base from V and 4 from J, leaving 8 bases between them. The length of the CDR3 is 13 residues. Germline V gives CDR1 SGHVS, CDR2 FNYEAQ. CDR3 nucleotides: TGTGCCAGCAGCTTAGACGGGGAATACGAGCAGTACTTC. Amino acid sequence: CASSLDGEYEQYF.

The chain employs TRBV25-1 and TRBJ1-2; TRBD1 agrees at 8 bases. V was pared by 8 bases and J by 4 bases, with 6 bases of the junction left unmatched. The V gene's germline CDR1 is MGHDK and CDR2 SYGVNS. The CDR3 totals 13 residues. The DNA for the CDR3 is TGTGCCAGCGCGGGACAGGCAATCTATGGCTACACCTTC. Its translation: CASAGQAIYGYTF.

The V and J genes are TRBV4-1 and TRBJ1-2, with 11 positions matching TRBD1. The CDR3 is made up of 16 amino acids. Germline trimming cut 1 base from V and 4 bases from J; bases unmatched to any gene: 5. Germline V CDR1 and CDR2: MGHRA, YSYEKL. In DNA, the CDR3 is TGCGCCAGCAGCCAAGGAGGGACAGGGGGGCCCTATGGCTACACCTTC. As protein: CASSQGGTGGPYGYTF.

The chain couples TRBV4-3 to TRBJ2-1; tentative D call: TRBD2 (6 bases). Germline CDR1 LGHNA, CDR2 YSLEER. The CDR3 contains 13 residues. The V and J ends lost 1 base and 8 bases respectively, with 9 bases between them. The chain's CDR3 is CASSQVEGYEQFF. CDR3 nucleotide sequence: TGCGCCAGCAGCCAAGTGGAGGGCTATGAGCAGTTCTTC.

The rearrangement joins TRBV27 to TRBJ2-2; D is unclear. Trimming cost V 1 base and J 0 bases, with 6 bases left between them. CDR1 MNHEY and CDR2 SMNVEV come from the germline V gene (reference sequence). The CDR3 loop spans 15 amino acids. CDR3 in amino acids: CASSLLRANTGELFF. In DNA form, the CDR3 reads TGTGCCAGCAGTTTATTACGAGCGAACACCGGGGAGCTGTTTTTT.

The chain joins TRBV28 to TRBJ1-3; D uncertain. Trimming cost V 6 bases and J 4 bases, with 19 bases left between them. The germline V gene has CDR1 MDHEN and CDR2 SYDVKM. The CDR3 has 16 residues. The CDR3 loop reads CASREEGDSRGNTIYF. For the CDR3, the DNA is TGTGCCAGCAGGGAAGAGGGCGATTCGAGAGGAAACACCATATATTTT.